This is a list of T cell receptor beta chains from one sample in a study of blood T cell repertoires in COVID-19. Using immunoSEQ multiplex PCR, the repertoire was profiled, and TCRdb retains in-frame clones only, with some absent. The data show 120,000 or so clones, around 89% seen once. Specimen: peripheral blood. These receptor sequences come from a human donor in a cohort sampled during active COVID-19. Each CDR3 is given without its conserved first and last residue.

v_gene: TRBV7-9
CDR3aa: ASSQGATSDSPLH

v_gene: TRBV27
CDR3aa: ASSLSLAGVTGELF

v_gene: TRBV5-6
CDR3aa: ASSYGTPQDTQY

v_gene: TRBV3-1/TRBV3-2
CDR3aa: ASSQVTSGSSSYEQY

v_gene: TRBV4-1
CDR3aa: ASSHPLAERRNEQF

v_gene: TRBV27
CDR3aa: ASSLSPLVPQY

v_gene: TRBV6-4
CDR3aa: ASSVRLAGLFVAQY

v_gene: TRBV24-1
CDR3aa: ATSDPRTGRAGEQF

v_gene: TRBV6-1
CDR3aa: ASSEWGAGVLVAGELF

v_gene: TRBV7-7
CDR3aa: ASSPTSYVTDTQY

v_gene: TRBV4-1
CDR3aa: ASSPGTEQLYGYT

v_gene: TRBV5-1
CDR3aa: ASTLGAGNTEAF

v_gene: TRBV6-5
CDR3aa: ASSVRDSLTDTQY

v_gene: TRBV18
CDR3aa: ASSPSHSSNEQF

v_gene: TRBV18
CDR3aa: ASSSGHSYNEQF

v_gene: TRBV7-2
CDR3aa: ASTLTASSYEQY

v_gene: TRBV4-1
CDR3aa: ASSPYPTSGAKGEQY

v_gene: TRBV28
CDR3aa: ASSSLAKNIQY

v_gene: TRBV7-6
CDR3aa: ASSSTDRVVEKLF

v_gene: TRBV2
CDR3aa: ASSPPRRGTNYEQY

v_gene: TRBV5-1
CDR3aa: ASSSQGGNSPLH

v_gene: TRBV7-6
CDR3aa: ASSLERGNTGELF

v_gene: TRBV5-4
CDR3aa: ASSIAGGSETRY

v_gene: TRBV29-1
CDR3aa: SVHPRLANEKLF

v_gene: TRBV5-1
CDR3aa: ASSRTGENIQY

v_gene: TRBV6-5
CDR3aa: ASSYSGQATYNEQF

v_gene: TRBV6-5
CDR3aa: ATTPRGKLNYGYT

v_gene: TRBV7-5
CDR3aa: ARGLRGVRDTQY

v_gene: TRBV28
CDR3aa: ASGRTGLETQY

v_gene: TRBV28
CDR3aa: ASSLLLAGGYEQY

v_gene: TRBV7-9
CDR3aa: ASSLIPLAEQY

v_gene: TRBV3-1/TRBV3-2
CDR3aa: ASSQGYGNTEAF

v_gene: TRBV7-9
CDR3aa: ASTLGAGEETQY

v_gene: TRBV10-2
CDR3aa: ASSEAPSSYNEQF

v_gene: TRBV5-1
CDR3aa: ASSLYDRAYEQY

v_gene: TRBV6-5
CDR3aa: VSPSPGTEAF

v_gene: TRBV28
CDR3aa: ASSRGGAGTAGELF